The clone carrying this TCR beta chain was seen ten or more times. The target antigen is unknown. It is likely a read error, because the conserved phenylalanine at the end of the CDR3 is missing. Using its own MiXCR run on the 5' RACE reads, TCRdb lists one record per CDR3 protein. The sample gives roughly 46,000 distinct CDR3 sequences, 5% to 6% of which show up once; 5.4% is in the top ten. This sample is drawn from a study of early T cells in non-severe SARS-CoV-2 infection. Whole-study findings and limits: VDJdb matching skewed toward anti-spike CD8 responses, missing private and CD4 specificities.

The CDR3 is 12 amino acids. Germline V lookup: CDR1 LGHDT, CDR2 YNNKEL (reference sequence). The germline V and J ends were trimmed by 4 bases and 3 bases, with 3 bases remaining between them. The clonotype was recovered from an adult who was a healthcare worker with PCR-confirmed SARS-CoV-2 infection or an uninfected control (not recorded which). The sequenced sample was whole blood, obtained at baseline. The V gene is TRBV3-1, the J gene TRBJ2-2; D remains unclear. The CDR3 region has the DNA TGTGCCAGCAGCCCATACACCGGGGAGCTGTTTTGT. It translates to CASSPYTGELFC.